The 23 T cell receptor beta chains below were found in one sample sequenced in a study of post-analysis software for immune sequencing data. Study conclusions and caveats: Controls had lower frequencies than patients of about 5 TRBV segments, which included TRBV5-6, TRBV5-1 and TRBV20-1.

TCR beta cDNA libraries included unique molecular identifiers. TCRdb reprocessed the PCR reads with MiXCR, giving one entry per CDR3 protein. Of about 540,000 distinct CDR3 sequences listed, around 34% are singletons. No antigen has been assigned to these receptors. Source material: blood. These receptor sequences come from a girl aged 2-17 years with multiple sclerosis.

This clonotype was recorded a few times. In DNA form, the CDR3 reads TGTGCCAGCAGCTTAGTCGTCACGACAGTCGGGACCTACACAGATACGCAGTATTTT. Translated: CASSLVVTTVGTYTDTQYF. V usage is TRBV13 and J usage is TRBJ2-3, with D perhaps assigned TRBD1 or TRBD2 (5 bases each). From germline, CDR1 is PRHDT and CDR2 FYEKMQ (reference sequence). Trimming pared 1 base from V and 2 bases from J, leaving 22 bases between. This CDR3 contains 19 residues.

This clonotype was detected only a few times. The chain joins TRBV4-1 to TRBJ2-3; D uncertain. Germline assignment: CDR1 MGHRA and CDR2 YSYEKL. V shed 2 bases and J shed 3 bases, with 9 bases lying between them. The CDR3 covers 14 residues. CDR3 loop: CASSQNGLTDTQYF. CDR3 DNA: TGCGCCAGCAGCCAAAATGGTCTAACAGATACGCAGTATTTT.

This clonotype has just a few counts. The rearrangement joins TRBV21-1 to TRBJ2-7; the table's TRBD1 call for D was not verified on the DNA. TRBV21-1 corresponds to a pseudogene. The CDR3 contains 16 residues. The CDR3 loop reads CASSKEGSGRLDEQYF. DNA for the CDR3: TGTGCCAGCAGCAAAGAGGGCTCAGGGCGTTTAGACGAGCAGTACTTC.

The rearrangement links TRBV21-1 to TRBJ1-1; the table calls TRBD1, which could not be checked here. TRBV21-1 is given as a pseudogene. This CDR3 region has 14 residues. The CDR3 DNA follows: TGTGCCAGCAGCGCAGGGGTTATGAACACTGAAGCTTTCTTT. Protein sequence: CASSAGVMNTEAFF.

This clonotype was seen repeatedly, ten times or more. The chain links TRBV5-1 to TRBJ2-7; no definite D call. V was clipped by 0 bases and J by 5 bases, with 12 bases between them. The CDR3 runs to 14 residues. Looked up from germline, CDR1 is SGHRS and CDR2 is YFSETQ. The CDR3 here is CASSLDFRLDEQYF. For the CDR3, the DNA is TGCGCCAGCAGCTTGGATTTCAGGTTGGACGAGCAGTACTTC.

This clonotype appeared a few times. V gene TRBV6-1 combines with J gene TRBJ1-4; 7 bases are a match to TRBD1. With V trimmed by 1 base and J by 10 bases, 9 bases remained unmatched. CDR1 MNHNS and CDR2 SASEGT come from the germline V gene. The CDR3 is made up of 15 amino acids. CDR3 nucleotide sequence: TGTGCCAGCAGTGAAGAAGCAGGGGGTGTAGGAAAACTGTTTTTT. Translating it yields CASSEEAGGVGKLFF.

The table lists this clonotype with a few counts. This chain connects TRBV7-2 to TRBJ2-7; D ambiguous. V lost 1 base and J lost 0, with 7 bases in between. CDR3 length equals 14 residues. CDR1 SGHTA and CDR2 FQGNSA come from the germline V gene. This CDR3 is CASSLGWISYEQYF. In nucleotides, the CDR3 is TGTGCCAGCAGCTTAGGATGGATCTCCTACGAGCAGTACTTC.

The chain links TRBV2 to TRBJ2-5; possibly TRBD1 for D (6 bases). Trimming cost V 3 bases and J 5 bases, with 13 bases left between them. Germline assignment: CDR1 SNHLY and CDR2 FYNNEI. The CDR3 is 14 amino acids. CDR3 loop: CASSEVRQEETQYF. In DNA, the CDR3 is TGTGCCAGCAGTGAGGTCCGACAGGAGGAGACCCAGTACTTC.

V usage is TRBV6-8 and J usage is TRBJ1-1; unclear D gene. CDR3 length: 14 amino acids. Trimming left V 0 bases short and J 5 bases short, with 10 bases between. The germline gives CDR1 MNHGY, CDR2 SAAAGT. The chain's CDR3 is CASSYSNFGTEAFF. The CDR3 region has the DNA TGTGCCAGCAGTTACTCGAATTTTGGAACTGAAGCTTTCTTT.

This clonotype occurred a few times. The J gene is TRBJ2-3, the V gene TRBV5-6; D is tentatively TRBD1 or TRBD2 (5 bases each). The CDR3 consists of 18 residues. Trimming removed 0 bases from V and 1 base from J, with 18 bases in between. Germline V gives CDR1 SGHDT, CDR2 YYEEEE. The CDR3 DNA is TGTGCCAGCAGCTTGGGACTAACGGGACCTGGGGGCACAGATACGCAGTATTTT. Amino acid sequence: CASSLGLTGPGGTDTQYF. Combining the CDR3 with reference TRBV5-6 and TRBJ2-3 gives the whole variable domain DAGVTQSPTHLIKTRGQQVTLRCSPKSGHDTVSWYQQALGQGPQFIFQYYEEEERQRGNFPDRFSGHQFPNYSSELNVNALLLGDSALYLCASSLGLTGPGGTDTQYFGPGTRLTVL.

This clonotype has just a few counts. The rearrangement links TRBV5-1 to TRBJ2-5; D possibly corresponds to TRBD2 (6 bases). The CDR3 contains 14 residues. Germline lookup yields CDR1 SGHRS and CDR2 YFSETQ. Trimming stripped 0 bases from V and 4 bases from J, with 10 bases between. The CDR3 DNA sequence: TGCGCCAGCAGCTTGGGGCTAGCGATAGAGACCCAGTACTTC. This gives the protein CASSLGLAIETQYF.

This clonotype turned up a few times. DNA for the CDR3: TGCGCCAGCAGCTTGGTTCAACCTGACAGGGGGCAGAATGGCTACACCTTC. Its protein is CASSLVQPDRGQNGYTF. The genes are TRBV5-1 and TRBJ1-2, with 10 bases matching TRBD1. The V segment lost 0 bases and the J segment 6 bases; nucleotides outside the gene matches: 11. Germline V gene lookup returns CDR1 SGHRS and CDR2 YFSETQ. The CDR3 spans 17 residues.

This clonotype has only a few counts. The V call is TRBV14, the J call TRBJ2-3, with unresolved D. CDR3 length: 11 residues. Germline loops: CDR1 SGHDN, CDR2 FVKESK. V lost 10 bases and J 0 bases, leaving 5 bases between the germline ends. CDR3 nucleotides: TGTGCCAACGCGAGCACAGATACGCAGTATTTT. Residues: CANASTDTQYF.

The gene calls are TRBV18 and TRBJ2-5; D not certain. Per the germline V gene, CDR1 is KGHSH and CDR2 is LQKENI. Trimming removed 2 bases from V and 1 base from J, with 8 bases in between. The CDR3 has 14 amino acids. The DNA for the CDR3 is TGTGCCAGCTCACCATTTCGCGCCCAAGAGACCCAGTACTTC. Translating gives CASSPFRAQETQYF.

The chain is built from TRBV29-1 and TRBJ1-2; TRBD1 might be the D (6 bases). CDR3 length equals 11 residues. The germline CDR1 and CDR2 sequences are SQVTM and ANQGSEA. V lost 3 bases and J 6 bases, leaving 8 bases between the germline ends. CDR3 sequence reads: CSVEPGDGYTF. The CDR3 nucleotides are TGCAGCGTTGAGCCAGGGGATGGCTACACCTTC.

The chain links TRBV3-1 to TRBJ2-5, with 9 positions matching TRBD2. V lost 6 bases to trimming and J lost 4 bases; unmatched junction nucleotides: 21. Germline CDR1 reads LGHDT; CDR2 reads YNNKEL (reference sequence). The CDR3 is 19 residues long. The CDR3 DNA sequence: TGTGCCAGCAGGCGGGTTTTTAGTAGCGGGGGCCGAGCGCCAGAGACCCAGTACTTC. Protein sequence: CASRRVFSSGGRAPETQYF.

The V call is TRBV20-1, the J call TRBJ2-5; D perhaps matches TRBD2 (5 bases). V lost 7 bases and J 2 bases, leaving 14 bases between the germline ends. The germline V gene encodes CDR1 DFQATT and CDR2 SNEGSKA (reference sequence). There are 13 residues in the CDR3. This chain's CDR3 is CSVAGPLQETQYF. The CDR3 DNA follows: TGCAGTGTTGCGGGCCCATTGCAAGAGACCCAGTACTTC.

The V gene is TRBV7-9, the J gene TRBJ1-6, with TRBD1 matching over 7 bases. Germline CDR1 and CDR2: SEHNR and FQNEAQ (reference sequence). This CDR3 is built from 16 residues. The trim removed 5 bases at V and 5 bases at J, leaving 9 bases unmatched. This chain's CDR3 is CASSVLQGKNNSPLHF. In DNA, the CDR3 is TGTGCCAGCAGCGTACTACAGGGGAAGAATAATTCACCCCTCCACTTT.

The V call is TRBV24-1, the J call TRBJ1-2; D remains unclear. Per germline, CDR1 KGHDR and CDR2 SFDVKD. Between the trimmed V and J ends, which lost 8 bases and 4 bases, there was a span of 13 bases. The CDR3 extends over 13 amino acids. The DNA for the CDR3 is TGTGCCACCAATCGAGACGACGGCTATGGCTACACCTTC. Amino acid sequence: CATNRDDGYGYTF.

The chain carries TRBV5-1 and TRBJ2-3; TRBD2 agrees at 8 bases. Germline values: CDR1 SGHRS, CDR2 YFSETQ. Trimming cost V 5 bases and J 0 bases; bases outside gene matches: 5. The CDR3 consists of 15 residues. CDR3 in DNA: TGCGCCAGCAGGAGCGGGGGTACTAGCACAGATACGCAGTATTTT. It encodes CASRSGGTSTDTQYF.

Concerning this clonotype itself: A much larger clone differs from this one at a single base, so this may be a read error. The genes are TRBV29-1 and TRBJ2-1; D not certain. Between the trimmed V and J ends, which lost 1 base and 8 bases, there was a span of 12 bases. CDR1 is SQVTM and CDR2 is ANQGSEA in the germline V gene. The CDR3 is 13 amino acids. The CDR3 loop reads CSVEATVGDEQFF. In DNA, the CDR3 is TGCAGCGTTGAAGCGACGGTCGGAGATGAGCAGTTCTTC.

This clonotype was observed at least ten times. DNA for the CDR3: TGCAGTGCTAGCATCAGGGGCCAAGAGACCCAGTACTTC. Amino acids: CSASIRGQETQYF. This chain uses TRBV20-1 with TRBJ2-5, with D possibly TRBD1 on 6 matching bases. Per germline, CDR1 DFQATT and CDR2 SNEGSKA (reference sequence). The CDR3 runs to 13 residues. V dropped 3 bases and J dropped 1 base, with 9 bases sitting between them.

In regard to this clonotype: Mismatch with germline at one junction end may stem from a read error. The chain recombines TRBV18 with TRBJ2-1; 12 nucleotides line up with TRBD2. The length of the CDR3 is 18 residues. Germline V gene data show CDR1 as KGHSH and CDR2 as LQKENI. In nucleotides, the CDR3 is TGTGCCAGCTCACCCAGAAGGACTAGCGGGGCGATCTACGATGAGCAGTTCTTC. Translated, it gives CASSPRRTSGAIYDEQFF.